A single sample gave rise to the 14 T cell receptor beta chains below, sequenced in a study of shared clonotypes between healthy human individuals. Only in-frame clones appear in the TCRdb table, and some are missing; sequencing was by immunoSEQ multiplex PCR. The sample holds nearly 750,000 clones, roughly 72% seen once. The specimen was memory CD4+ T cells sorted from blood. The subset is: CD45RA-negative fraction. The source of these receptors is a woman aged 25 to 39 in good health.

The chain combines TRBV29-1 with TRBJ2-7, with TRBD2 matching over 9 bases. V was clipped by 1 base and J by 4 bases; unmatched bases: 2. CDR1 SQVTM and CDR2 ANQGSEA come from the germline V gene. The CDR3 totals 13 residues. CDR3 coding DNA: TGCAGCGTTGAAGCTAGCGGGATATACGAGCAGTACTTC. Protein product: CSVEASGIYEQYF.

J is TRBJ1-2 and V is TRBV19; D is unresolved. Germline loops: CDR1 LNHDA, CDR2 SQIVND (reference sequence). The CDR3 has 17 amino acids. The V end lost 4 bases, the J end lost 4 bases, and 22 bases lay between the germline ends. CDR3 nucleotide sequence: TGTGCCAGTAGTAAACTTTCATACCCTCCAATCCCCTATGGCTACACCTTC. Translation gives CASSKLSYPPIPYGYTF.

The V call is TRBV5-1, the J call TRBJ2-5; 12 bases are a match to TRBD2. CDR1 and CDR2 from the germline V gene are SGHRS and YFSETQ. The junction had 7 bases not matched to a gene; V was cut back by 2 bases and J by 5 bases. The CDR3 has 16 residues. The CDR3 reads CASSFTSGRIVETQYF. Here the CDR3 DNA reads TGCGCCAGCAGCTTTACTAGCGGGAGGATTGTGGAGACCCAGTACTTC.

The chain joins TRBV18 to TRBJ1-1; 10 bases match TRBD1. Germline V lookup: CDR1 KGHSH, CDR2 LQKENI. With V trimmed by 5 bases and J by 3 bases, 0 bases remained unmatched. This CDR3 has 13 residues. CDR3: CASSGTGDTEAFF. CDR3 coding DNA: TGTGCCAGCTCAGGGACAGGGGACACTGAAGCTTTCTTT.

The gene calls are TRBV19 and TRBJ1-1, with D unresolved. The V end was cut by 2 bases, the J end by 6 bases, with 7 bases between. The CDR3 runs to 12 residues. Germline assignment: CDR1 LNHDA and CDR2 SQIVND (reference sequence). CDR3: CASSIMGSEAFF. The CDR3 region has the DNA TGTGCCAGTAGTATAATGGGCTCTGAAGCTTTCTTT. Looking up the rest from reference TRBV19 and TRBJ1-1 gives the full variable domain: DGGITQSPKYLFRKEGQNVTLSCEQNLNHDAMYWYRQDPGQGLRLIYYSQIVNDFQKGDIAEGYSVSREKKESFPLTVTSAQKNPTAFYLCASSIMGSEAFFGQGTRLTVV.

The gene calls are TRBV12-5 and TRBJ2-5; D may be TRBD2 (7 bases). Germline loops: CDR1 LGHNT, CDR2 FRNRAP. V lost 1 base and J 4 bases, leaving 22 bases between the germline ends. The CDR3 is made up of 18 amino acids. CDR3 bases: TGTGCTAGTGGTTTGGCCCCGTTAGGGGGGGGTCGAGTAGAGACCCAGTACTTC. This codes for CASGLAPLGGGRVETQYF.

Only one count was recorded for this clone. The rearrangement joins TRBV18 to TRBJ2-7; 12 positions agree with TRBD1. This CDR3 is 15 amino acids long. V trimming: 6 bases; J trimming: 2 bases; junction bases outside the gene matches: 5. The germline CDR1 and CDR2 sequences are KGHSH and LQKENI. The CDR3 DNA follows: TGTGCCAGCTCTCAAGGGACAGGGGGCGCCTACGAGCAGTACTTC. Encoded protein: CASSQGTGGAYEQYF.

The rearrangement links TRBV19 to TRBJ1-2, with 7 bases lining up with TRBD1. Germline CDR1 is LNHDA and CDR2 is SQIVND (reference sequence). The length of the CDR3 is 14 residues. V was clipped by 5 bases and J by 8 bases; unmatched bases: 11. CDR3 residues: CASSGAGGVVGYTF. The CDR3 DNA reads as TGTGCCAGTAGTGGCGCAGGGGGTGTTGTAGGCTACACCTTC.

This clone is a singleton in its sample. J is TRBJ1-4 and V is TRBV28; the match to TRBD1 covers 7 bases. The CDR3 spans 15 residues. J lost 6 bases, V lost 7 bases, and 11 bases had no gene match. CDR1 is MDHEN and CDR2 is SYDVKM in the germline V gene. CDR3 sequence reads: CASNRQGRFYEKLFF. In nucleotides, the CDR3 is TGTGCCAGCAACCGACAGGGAAGGTTTTATGAAAAACTGTTTTTT.

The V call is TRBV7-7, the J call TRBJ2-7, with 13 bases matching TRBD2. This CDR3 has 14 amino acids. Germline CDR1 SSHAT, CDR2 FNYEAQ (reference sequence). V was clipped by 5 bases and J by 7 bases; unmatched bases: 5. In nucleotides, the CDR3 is TGTGCCAGCAGCATGTCGGGACTAGCGGGGGAGCAGTACTTC. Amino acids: CASSMSGLAGEQYF.

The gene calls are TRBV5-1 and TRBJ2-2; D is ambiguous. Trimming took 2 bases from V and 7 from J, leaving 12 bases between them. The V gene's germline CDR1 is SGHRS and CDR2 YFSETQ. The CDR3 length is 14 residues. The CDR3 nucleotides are TGCGCCAGCAGCTTTTCGGCTGGGGTCGGGGAGCTGTTTTTT. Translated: CASSFSAGVGELFF.

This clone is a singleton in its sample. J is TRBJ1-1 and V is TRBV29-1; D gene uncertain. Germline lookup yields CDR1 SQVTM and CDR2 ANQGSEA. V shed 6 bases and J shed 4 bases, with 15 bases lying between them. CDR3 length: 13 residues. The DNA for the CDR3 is TGCAGCGTGTTTGGTGAGATCGGCACTGAAGCTTTCTTT. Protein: CSVFGEIGTEAFF.

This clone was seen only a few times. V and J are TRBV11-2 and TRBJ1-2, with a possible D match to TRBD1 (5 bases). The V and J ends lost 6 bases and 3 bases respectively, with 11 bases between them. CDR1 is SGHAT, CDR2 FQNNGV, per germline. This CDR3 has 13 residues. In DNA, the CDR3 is TGTGCCAGCAGGGATACAGGATACTATGGCTACACCTTC. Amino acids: CASRDTGYYGYTF.

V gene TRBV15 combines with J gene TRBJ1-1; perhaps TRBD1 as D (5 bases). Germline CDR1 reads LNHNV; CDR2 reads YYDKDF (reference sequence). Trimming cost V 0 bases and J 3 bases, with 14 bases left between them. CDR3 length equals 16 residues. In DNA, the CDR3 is TGTGCCACCAGCAGAGATTATGGGGGGTTGGACACTGAAGCTTTCTTT. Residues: CATSRDYGGLDTEAFF.